One sample yielded the 3 T cell receptor beta chains listed below, sequenced in a study of molecular identifiers for immune sequencing clone quantification. TCRdb fed the PCR reads into MiXCR, producing one record per CDR3 protein. The sample lists over 55,000 distinct CDR3 sequences, under 20% occurring once. The sequenced material came from naive CD8+ T cells from blood, with Jurkat cell RNA spiked in. The subset is: FACS-sorted CD8+CD4-CCR7+CD45RA+ naive T cells. These receptors came from a human donor in good health. Some libraries in this study had Jurkat cell RNA spiked in.

In this sample, this clonotype turned up many times. The chain uses TRBV7-2 and TRBJ2-1; D possibly uses TRBD1 or TRBD2 (6 bases each). Trimming removed 5 bases from V and 8 bases from J, with 19 bases in between. The CDR3 totals 15 residues. Germline V CDR1 and CDR2: SGHTA, FQGNSA. This chain's CDR3 is CASSQPRRGMDEQFF. The DNA of the CDR3 is TGTGCCAGCAGCCAGCCTAGGAGGGGGATGGATGAGCAGTTCTTC.

Regarding this clonotype: One base away lies a much larger clone, so this may be a sequencing read error. V and J are TRBV5-3 and TRBJ2-7; D ambiguous. TRBV5-3 is an ORF, with its function uncertain. The CDR3 is made up of 14 amino acids. The CDR3 DNA follows: TGTGCCAGCAGCTTGGTACCCCAGGTGACCGAGCGGTACTTC. Translated: CASSLVPQVTERYF.

This clonotype occurred many times. The chain recombines TRBV5-4 with TRBJ2-1, with unresolved D. The CDR3 consists of 14 residues. Trimming took off 5 bases at V and 1 base at J, with 10 bases between the two ends. Germline CDR1 reads SGHNT; CDR2 reads YYREEE (reference sequence). CDR3 amino acids: CASSVGGSYNEQFF. The CDR3, as DNA: TGTGCCAGCAGTGTTGGCGGTTCCTACAATGAGCAGTTCTTC.